The 23 T cell receptor beta chains below were found in one sample sequenced in a study of blood T cell repertoires in COVID-19. Method: immunoSEQ multiplex PCR; TCRdb's copy keeps in-frame clones and lacks some. The data hold 99,000 or so clones, with roughly four fifths observed a single time. The sample consisted of peripheral blood. The receptors originated from a woman older than 75 with active or convalescent COVID-19.

The chain recombines TRBV10-3 with TRBJ1-4; the D gene is possibly TRBD1 (5 bases). In germline, CDR1 is ENHRY, CDR2 SYGVKD. Between the trimmed V and J ends, which lost 4 bases and 8 bases, there was a span of 14 bases. This CDR3 comprises 14 residues. The DNA of the CDR3 is TGTGCCATCAGTGGGGCCACCCAGGGAGAAAAACTGTTTTTT. It codes for CAISGATQGEKLFF.

This chain links TRBV6-5 with TRBJ2-1, with unresolved D. The germline V gene encodes CDR1 MNHEY and CDR2 SVGAGI. This CDR3 is 15 amino acids long. The V end was cut by 4 bases, the J end by 0 bases, with 10 bases between. CDR3 protein: CASSSDSSSYNEQFF. In nucleotides, the CDR3 is TGTGCCAGCAGTTCTGACTCAAGCTCCTACAATGAGCAGTTCTTC.

The genes are TRBV4-3 and TRBJ1-4; a weak D match, TRBD1 (6 bases). The V and J ends lost 1 base and 5 bases respectively, with 14 bases between them. There are 16 residues in the CDR3. The germline V gene has CDR1 LGHNA and CDR2 YSLEER. CDR3 sequence reads: CASSQGTAGGNEKLFF. The CDR3 nucleotides read TGCGCCAGCAGCCAAGGGACAGCGGGGGGGAATGAAAAACTGTTTTTT.

The chain uses TRBV2 and TRBJ1-1, with D perhaps TRBD1 (6 bases). This CDR3 has 14 amino acids. The germline V gene encodes CDR1 SNHLY and CDR2 FYNNEI. Trimming removed 6 bases at V and 1 base at J, with 12 bases between. CDR3: CASRDRKQNTEAFF. Here the CDR3 DNA reads TGTGCCAGCAGGGACAGAAAACAGAACACTGAAGCTTTCTTT.

This clone is a singleton in its sample. This rearrangement joins TRBV28 to TRBJ1-2, with a possible D match to TRBD1 (5 bases). Germline CDR1 is MDHEN and CDR2 is SYDVKM. The CDR3 loop spans 12 amino acids. V lost 6 bases, J lost 4 bases, and 9 bases lay in between. CDR3 loop: CASRLTGYGYTF. The CDR3 nucleotides are TGTGCCAGCAGACTTACAGGCTATGGCTACACCTTC.

The V call is TRBV27, the J call TRBJ1-5; TRBD1 is a possible D gene (5 bases). The CDR3 loop spans 14 amino acids. The V and J ends lost 9 bases and 7 bases respectively, with 19 bases between them. Per the germline V gene, CDR1 is MNHEY and CDR2 is SMNVEV (reference sequence). For the CDR3, the DNA is TGTGCCAGTTCACGTCCAGGGTTCGAACAGCCCCAGCATTTT. Translated, it gives CASSRPGFEQPQHF.

J is TRBJ2-2 and V is TRBV10-3, with 11 bases identical to TRBD2. Per germline, CDR1 ENHRY and CDR2 SYGVKD. The CDR3 spans 17 residues. The ends lost 3 bases at V and 5 bases at J; junction bases unmatched: 8. CDR3 sequence reads: CAISDLTSGSNTGELFF. The DNA of the CDR3 is TGTGCCATCAGTGACCTTACTAGCGGGAGTAATACCGGGGAGCTGTTTTTT.

This chain joins TRBV7-6 and TRBJ1-1; 11 bases match TRBD1. J gave up 6 bases and V 4 bases, and 7 bases lay outside the gene matches. The CDR3 spans 15 residues. The V gene's germline CDR1 is SGHVS and CDR2 FNYEAQ. DNA of the CDR3: TGTGCCAGCAGCTCGAGGACAGGGGGCGACGCTGAAGCTTTCTTT. Translated: CASSSRTGGDAEAFF.

V and J are TRBV9 and TRBJ2-5; maybe TRBD2 (5 bases). V was cut by 0 bases and J by 5 bases, with 5 bases left in between. This CDR3 is built from 12 residues. Germline V gene lookup returns CDR1 SGDLS and CDR2 YYNGEE. For the CDR3, the DNA is TGTGCCAGCAGCGTAGGGGAGGAGACCCAGTACTTC. The encoded protein is CASSVGEETQYF.

V is TRBV9 and J is TRBJ1-6, with a tentative D call TRBD1 (6 bases). Per the germline V gene, CDR1 is SGDLS and CDR2 is YYNGEE. This CDR3 has 14 residues. The V end was cut by 3 bases, the J end by 10 bases, with 14 bases between. The CDR3 protein is CASSDTGQRSPLHF. The DNA for the CDR3 is TGTGCCAGCAGCGATACAGGGCAGAGGTCACCCCTCCACTTT.

This rearrangement joins TRBV7-6 to TRBJ1-5, with D possibly matching TRBD1 (5 bases). This CDR3 region has 16 residues. The germline V gene encodes CDR1 SGHVS and CDR2 FNYEAQ. Trimming stripped 0 bases from V and 0 bases from J, with 9 bases between. The CDR3 here is CASSLAAGDSNQPQHF. CDR3 DNA sequence: TGTGCCAGCAGCTTAGCGGCGGGGGATAGCAATCAGCCCCAGCATTTT. Based on the CDR3 plus reference TRBV7-6 and TRBJ1-5, the full variable domain is GAGVSQSPRYKVTKRGQDVALRCDPISGHVSLYWYRQALGQGPEFLTYFNYEAQQDKSGLPNDRFSAERPEGSISTLTIQRTEQRDSAMYRCASSLAAGDSNQPQHFGDGTRLSIL.

This clone was seen a handful of times. The chain combines TRBV6-5 with TRBJ1-2; 9 nucleotides match TRBD1. J lost 4 bases, V lost 6 bases, and 9 bases had no gene match. This CDR3 is 15 amino acids long. Germline V gene data show CDR1 as MNHEY and CDR2 as SVGAGI. CDR3 region: CASRSTGGSGYGYTF. The CDR3 DNA reads TGTGCCAGCAGGTCTACAGGGGGCTCGGGCTATGGCTACACCTTC.

The chain carries TRBV9 and TRBJ2-7, with 8 bases aligning to TRBD1. V trimming: 4 bases; J trimming: 4 bases; junction bases outside the gene matches: 13. The CDR3 spans 16 residues. Germline CDR1 SGDLS, CDR2 YYNGEE. CDR3 DNA sequence: TGTGCCAGCAGCCCTCCGGCCGGGACAGGACGATACGAGCAGTACTTC. Amino acid sequence: CASSPPAGTGRYEQYF.

The CDR3 loop reads CASSEGAGGQPQHF. DNA of the CDR3: TGTGCCAGCAGTGAAGGGGCAGGGGGACAGCCCCAGCATTTT. This chain uses TRBV6-1 with TRBJ1-5, with 7 bases lining up with TRBD1. The V and J ends lost 1 base and 7 bases, in that order; junction bases with no gene match: 4. The V gene's germline CDR1 is MNHNS and CDR2 SASEGT. This CDR3 has 14 residues.

The chain uses TRBV7-2 and TRBJ2-7; D gene uncertain. The CDR3 spans 15 residues. The V end was cut by 3 bases, the J end by 6 bases, with 18 bases between. Germline CDR1 reads SGHTA; CDR2 reads FQGNSA. In DNA form, the CDR3 reads TGTGCCAGCAGCTTGCGGCTCCTAGACTTGAGCGAGCAGTACTTC. This codes for CASSLRLLDLSEQYF.

The chain employs TRBV30 and TRBJ2-5, with a possible D match to TRBD2 (6 bases). The CDR3 totals 15 residues. Between the trimmed V and J ends, which lost 0 bases and 4 bases, there was a span of 15 bases. Per the germline V gene, CDR1 is GTSNPN and CDR2 is SVGIG (reference sequence). CDR3 in DNA: TGTGCCTGGAGTGTTCTGACTAGACTTGGAGAGACCCAGTACTTC. Encoded protein: CAWSVLTRLGETQYF.

The chain recombines TRBV29-1 with TRBJ2-7; the match to TRBD1 covers 9 bases. Trimming at V came to 5 bases and at J to 5 bases, leaving 10 bases not matched to a gene. Germline V gene lookup returns CDR1 SQVTM and CDR2 ANQGSEA. This CDR3 comprises 14 residues. The CDR3 sequence is CSVPTGTGSHEQYF. CDR3 in DNA: TGCAGCGTTCCTACCGGGACAGGGTCGCACGAGCAGTACTTC.

The chain carries TRBV7-9 and TRBJ2-3; 9 positions agree with TRBD1. Germline assignment: CDR1 SEHNR and CDR2 FQNEAQ (reference sequence). The trim removed 5 bases at V and 4 bases at J, leaving 7 bases unmatched. The CDR3 loop spans 15 amino acids. CDR3 DNA: TGTGCCAGCAGCGGACAGGGGAGGTTGGCAGATACGCAGTATTTT. Translated: CASSGQGRLADTQYF.

The sample holds one count of this clone. V is TRBV7-9 and J is TRBJ1-4; 7 bases match TRBD1. With V trimmed by 2 bases and J by 4 bases, 4 bases remained unmatched. Germline V gene lookup returns CDR1 SEHNR and CDR2 FQNEAQ (reference sequence). This CDR3 is built from 15 residues. CDR3 DNA sequence: TGTGCCAGCAGCTTAACCGGGACAGATAATGAAAAACTGTTTTTT. Protein sequence: CASSLTGTDNEKLFF.

The chain employs TRBV28 and TRBJ1-2, with 10 positions matching TRBD1. CDR3 size: 17 residues. Unmatched junction bases numbered 13, after V lost 6 bases and J lost 3 bases. CDR1 is MDHEN and CDR2 is SYDVKM in the germline V gene. The CDR3 sequence: CASRLENDRGLDYGYTF. As DNA, the CDR3 is TGTGCCAGCAGGTTGGAGAATGACAGGGGGCTTGACTATGGCTACACCTTC.

The chain joins TRBV28 to TRBJ1-1, with 8 bases matching TRBD1. This CDR3 is 19 amino acids long. The V gene end was trimmed by 2 bases and the J gene end by 2 bases; junction bases not matched to a gene: 16. The V gene's germline CDR1 is MDHEN and CDR2 SYDVKM. The CDR3 protein is CASSLPNPPRQGINTEAFF. Written as DNA, the CDR3 is TGTGCCAGCAGTTTACCAAACCCTCCTCGACAGGGGATCAACACTGAAGCTTTCTTT. The full variable domain, in which reference TRBV28 and TRBJ1-1 provide the parts outside the CDR3, is DVKVTQSSRYLVKRTGEKVFLECVQDMDHENMFWYRQDPGLGLRLIYFSYDVKMKEKGDIPEGYSVSREKKERFSLILESASTNQTSMYLCASSLPNPPRQGINTEAFFGQGTRLTVV.

This clone was counted between two and nine times. The gene calls are TRBV20-1 and TRBJ1-6; TRBD1 aligns across 7 bases. Trimming at V came to 3 bases and at J to 9 bases, leaving 14 bases not matched to a gene. The germline CDR1 and CDR2 sequences are DFQATT and SNEGSKA (reference sequence). CDR3 length: 16 amino acids. The CDR3 region has the DNA TGCAGTGCTAGTAAGCTGTCCTCCAGGGGGGCTTCACCCCTCCACTTT. This gives the protein CSASKLSSRGASPLHF.

This clone was seen a single time. The chain joins TRBV6-5 to TRBJ1-1, with D possibly TRBD1 on 5 matching bases. Germline CDR1 is MNHEY and CDR2 is SVGAGI. Trimming cost V 0 bases and J 4 bases, with 12 bases left between them. The CDR3 sequence is 15 residues long. The CDR3, as DNA: TGTGCCAGCAGTTACTCGAACCAGGGTTCCACTGAAGCTTTCTTT. This sequence encodes CASSYSNQGSTEAFF.